This T cell receptor beta chain was sequenced for a study of blood T cell repertoires in COVID-19. Background on the study: PBMCs, B-cell-depleted T cells, or T cells provided the cDNA or gDNA that made up the material.

Per the original methods: Amplification from reference gene primers served as the basis for estimated nucleated cell counts. Assay: immunoSEQ multiplex PCR; the TCRdb copy retains only in-frame clones and omits some. The V and J calls and the clone size are those of that table, but D and trimming were determined from the DNA. The repertoire holds about 77,000 clones, with about 73% as singletons. This CDR3 comprises 15 residues. Germline V gene data show CDR1 as SGHAT and CDR2 as FQNNGV. Trimming shortened V by 1 base and J by 4 bases, and 11 bases separated the two germline ends. The receptor comes from a man in his 60s with acute or convalescent COVID-19. The genes are TRBV11-2 and TRBJ1-5; TRBD1 is a possible D gene (5 bases). The sequenced sample was peripheral blood. CDR3 region: CASSLAGNPNQPQHF. Written as DNA, the CDR3 is TGTGCCAGCAGCTTAGCAGGGAACCCAAATCAGCCCCAGCATTTT.